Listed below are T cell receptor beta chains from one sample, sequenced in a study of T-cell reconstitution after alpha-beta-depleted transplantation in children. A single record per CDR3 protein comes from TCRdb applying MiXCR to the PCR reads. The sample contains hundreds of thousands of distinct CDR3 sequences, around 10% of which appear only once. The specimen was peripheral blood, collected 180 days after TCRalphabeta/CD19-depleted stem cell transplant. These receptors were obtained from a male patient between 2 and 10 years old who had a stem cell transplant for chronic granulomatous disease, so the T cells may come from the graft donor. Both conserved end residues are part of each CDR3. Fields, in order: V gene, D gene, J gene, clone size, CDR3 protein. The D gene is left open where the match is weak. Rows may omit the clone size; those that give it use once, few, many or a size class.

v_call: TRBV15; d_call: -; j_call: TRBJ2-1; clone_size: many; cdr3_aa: CATSNRAADEQFF
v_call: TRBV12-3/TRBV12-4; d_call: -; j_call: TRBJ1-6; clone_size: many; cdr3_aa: CASSFPRTESSYNSPLHF
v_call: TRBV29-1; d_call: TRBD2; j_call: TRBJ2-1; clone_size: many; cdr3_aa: CSVEGLLGGYNEQFF
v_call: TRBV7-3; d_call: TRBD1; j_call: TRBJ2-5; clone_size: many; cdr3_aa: CASSLNTGAQETQYF
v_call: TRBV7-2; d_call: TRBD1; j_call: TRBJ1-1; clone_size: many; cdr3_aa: CASRLGQYTEAFF
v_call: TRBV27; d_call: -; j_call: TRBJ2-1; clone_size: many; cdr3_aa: CATIGGVSNEQFF
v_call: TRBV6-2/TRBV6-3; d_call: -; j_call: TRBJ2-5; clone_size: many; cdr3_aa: CASSYGSRAGSQETQYF
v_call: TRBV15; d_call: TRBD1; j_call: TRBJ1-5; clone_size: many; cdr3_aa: CATSREQGFQPQHF
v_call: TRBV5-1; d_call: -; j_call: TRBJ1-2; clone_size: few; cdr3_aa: CATRKGGYGYTF
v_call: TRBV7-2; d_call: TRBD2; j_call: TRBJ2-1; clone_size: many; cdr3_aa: CASSPLAGLYNEQFF
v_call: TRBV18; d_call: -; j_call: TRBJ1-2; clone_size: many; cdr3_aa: CASSPPNVNFYGYTF
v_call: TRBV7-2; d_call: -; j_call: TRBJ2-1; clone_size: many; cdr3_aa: CASSLFYGEQFF
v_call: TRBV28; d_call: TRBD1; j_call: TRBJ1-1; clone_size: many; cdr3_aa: CASSRGGLEAFF
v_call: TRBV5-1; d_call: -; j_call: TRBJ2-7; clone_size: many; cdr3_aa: CASSLEPPAYEQYF
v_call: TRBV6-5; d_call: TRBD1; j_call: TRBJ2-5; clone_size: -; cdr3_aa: CASSYSGYGRGLETQYF
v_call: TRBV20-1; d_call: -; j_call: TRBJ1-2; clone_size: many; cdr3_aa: CSAKSGDIYGYTF
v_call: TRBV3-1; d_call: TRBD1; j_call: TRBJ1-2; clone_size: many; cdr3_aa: CASSHRGRLYGYTF
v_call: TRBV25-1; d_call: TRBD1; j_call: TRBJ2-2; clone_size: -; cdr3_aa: CASSPRTGTTTGELFF
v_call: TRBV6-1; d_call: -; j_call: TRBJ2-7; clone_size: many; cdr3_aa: CASSEGSDSLRGRYF
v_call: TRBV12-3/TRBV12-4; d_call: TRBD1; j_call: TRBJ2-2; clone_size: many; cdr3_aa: CASSFDRGLHGELFF
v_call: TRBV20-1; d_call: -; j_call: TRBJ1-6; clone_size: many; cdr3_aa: CSARDASPGRYNSPLHF
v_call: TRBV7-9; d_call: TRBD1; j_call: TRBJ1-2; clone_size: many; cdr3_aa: CASSPATGAPGGYTF
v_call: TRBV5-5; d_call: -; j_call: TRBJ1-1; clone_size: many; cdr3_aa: CASSLLGMDTEAFF
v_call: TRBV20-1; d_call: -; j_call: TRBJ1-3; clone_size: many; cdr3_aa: CSANLGLSAGNTIYF
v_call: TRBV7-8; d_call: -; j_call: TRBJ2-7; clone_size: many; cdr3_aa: CASSLEHSSYEQYF
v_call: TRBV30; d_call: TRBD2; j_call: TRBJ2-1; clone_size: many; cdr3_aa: CAWSKVLGGEYNEQFF
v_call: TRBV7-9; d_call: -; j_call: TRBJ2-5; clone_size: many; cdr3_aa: CASRHRGAVLFQETQYF
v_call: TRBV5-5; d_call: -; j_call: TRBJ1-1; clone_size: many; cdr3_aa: CASRWDTYTEAFF
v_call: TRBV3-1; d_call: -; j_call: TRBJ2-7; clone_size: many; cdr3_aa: CASSQKDEQYF
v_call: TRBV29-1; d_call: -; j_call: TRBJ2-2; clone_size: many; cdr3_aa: CSVAPQGLNTGELFF
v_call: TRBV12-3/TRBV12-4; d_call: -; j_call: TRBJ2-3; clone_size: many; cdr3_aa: CASSLLNPTDTQYF
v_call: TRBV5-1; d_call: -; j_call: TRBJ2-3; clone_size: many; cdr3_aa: CASSLDGGAADTQYF
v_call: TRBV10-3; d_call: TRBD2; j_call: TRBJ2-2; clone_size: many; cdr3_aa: CAILLAGKNTGELFF
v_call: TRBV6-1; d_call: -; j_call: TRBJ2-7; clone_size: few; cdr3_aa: CASSEGRGSSYEQYF
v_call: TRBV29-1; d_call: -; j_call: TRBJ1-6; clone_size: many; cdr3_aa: CSAGQDYNSPLHF
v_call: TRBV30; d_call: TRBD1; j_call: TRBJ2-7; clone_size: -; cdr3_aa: CAWDPGTGIHEQYF
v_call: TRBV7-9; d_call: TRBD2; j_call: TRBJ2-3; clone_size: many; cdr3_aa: CASNLLAGADTQYF
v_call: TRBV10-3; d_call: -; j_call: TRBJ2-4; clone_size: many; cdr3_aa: CAISESGGNKNIQYF
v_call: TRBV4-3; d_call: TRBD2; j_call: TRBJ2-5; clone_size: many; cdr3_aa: CASSPQRGETQYF
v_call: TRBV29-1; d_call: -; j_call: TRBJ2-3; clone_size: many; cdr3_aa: CSVQGEGDTQYF